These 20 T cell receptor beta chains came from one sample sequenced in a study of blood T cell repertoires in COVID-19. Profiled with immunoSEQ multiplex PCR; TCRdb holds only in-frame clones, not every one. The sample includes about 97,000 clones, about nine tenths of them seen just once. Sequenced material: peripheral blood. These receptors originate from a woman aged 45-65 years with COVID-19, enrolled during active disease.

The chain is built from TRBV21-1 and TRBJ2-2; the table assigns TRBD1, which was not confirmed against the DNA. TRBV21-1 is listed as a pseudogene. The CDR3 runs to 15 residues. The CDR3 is CASSFGTQGSGELFF. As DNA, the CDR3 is TGTGCCAGCAGCTTCGGTACACAGGGGAGCGGGGAGCTGTTTTTT.

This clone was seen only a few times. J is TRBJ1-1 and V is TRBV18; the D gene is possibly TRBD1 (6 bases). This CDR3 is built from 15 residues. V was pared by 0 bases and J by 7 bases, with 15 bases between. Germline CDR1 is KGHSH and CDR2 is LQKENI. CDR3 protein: CASSPPARGVGEAFF. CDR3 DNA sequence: TGTGCCAGCTCACCACCGGCCAGGGGTGTAGGTGAAGCTTTCTTT. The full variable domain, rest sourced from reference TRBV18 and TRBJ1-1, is NAGVMQNPRHLVRRRGQEARLRCSPMKGHSHVYWYRQLPEEGLKFMVYLQKENIIDESGMPKERFSAEFPKEGPSILRIQQVVRGDSAAYFCASSPPARGVGEAFFGQGTRLTVV.

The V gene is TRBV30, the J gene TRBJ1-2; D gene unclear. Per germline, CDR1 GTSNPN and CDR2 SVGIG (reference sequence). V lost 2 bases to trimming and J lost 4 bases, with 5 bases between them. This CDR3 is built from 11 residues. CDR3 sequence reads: CAWSPGYGYTF. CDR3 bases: TGTGCCTGGAGTCCGGGCTATGGCTACACCTTC.

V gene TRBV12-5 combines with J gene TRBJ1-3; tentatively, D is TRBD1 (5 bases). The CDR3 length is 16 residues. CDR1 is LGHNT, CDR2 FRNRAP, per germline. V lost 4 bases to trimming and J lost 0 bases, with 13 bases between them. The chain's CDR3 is CASGWRSGFSGNTIYF. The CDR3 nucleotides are TGTGCTAGTGGTTGGCGCTCAGGGTTCTCTGGAAACACCATATATTTT.

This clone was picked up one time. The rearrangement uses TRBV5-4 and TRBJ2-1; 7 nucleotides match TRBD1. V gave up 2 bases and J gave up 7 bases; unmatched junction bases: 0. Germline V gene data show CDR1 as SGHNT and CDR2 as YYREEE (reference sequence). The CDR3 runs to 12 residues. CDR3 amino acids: CASSLQGNEQFF. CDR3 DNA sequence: TGTGCCAGCAGCTTACAGGGGAATGAGCAGTTCTTC.

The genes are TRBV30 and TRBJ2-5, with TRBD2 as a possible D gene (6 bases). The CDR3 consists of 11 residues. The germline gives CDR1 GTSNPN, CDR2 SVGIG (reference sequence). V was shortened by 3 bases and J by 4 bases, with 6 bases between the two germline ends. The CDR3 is CAWSGGETQYF. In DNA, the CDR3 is TGTGCCTGGAGCGGGGGAGAGACCCAGTACTTC.

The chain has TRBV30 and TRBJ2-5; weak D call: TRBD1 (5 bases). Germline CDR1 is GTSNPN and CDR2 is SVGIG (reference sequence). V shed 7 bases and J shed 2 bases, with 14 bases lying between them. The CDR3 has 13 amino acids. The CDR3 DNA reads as TGTGCCTCTTCGACAGCCGCTCAAGAGACCCAGTACTTC. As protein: CASSTAAQETQYF.

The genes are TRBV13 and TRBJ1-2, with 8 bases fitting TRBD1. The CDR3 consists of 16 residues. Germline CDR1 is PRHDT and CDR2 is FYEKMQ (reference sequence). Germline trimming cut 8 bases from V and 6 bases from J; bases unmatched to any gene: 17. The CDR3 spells CASETPPRTGRDGYTF. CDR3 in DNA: TGTGCCAGCGAAACACCGCCAAGGACAGGGCGGGATGGCTACACCTTC.

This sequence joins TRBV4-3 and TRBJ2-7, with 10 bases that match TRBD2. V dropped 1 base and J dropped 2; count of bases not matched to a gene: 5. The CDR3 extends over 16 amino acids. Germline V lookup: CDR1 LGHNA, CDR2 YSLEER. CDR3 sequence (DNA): TGCGCCAGCAGCCAAGCGCTAGCGGGGGCCCCCTACGAGCAGTACTTC. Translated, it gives CASSQALAGAPYEQYF.

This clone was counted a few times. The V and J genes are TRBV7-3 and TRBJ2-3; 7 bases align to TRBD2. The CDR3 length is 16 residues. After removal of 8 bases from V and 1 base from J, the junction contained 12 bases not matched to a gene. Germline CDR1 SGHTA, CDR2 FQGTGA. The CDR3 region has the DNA TGTGCCAGCGCGTATGACGGGGGGTTGGGCACAGATACGCAGTATTTT. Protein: CASAYDGGLGTDTQYF. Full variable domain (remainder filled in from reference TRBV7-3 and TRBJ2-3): GAGVSQTPSNKVTEKGKYVELRCDPISGHTALYWYRQSLGQGPEFLIYFQGTGAADDSGLPNDRFFAVRPEGSVSTLKIQRTERGDSAVYLCASAYDGGLGTDTQYFGPGTRLTVL.

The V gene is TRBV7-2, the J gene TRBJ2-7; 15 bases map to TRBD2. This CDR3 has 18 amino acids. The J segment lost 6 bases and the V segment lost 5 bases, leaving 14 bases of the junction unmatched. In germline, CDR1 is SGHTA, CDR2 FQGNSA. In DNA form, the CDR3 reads TGTGCCAGCAGCCCACGGGGACTAGCGGGGGGCGCCGGGAGCGAGCAGTACTTC. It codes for CASSPRGLAGGAGSEQYF. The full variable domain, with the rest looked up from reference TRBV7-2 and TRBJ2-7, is GAGVSQSPSNKVTEKGKDVELRCDPISGHTALYWYRQSLGQGLEFLIYFQGNSAPDKSGLPSDRFSAERTGGSVSTLTIQRTQQEDSAVYLCASSPRGLAGGAGSEQYFGPGTRLTVT.

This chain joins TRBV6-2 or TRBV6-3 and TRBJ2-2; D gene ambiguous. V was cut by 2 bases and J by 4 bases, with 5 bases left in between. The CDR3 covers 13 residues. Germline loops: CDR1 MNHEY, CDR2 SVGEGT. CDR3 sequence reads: CASSYMATGELFF. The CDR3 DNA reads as TGTGCCAGCAGTTACATGGCCACCGGGGAGCTGTTTTTT.

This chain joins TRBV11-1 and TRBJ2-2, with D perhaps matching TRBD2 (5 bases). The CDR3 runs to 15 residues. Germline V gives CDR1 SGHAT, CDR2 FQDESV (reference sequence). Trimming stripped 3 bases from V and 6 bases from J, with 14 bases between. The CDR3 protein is CASSLAGLISGELFF. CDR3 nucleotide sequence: TGTGCCAGCAGCTTGGCCGGACTCATTTCCGGGGAGCTGTTTTTT. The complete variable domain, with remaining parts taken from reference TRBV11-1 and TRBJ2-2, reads EAEVAQSPRYKITEKSQAVAFWCDPISGHATLYWYRQILGQGPELLVQFQDESVVDDSQLPKDRFSAERLKGVDSTLKIQPAELGDSAMYLCASSLAGLISGELFFGEGSRLTVL.

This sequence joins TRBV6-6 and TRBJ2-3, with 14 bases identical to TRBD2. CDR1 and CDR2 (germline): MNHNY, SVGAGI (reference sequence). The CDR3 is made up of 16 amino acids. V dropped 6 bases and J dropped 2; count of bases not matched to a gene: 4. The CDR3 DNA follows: TGTGCCAGCAGGGGGACTAGCGGGGGCCCCACAGATACGCAGTATTTT. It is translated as CASRGTSGGPTDTQYF.

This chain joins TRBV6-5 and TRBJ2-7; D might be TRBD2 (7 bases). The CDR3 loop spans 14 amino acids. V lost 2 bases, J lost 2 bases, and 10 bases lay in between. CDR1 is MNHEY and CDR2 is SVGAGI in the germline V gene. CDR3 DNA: TGTGCCAGCAGTTACACGGGGGGCCCCTACGAGCAGTACTTC. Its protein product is CASSYTGGPYEQYF.

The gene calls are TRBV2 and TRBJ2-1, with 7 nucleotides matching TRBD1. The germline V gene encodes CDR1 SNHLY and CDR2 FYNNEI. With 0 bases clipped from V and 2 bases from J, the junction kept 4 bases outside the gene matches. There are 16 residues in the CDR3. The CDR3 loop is CASSEAPQGAYNEQFF. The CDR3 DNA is TGTGCCAGCAGTGAAGCGCCCCAGGGGGCCTACAATGAGCAGTTCTTC.

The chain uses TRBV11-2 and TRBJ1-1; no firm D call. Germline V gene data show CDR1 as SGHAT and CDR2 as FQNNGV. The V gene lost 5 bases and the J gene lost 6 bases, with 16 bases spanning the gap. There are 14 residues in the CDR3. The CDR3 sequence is CASSPDRLRPEAFF. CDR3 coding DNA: TGTGCCAGCAGCCCTGACCGTTTGCGGCCTGAAGCTTTCTTT.

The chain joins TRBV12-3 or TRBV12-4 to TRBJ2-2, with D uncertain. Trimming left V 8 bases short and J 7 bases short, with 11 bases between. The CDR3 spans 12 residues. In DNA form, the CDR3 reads TGTGCCAGCTCGATGGTGCGCGGGGAGCTGTTTTTT. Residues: CASSMVRGELFF.

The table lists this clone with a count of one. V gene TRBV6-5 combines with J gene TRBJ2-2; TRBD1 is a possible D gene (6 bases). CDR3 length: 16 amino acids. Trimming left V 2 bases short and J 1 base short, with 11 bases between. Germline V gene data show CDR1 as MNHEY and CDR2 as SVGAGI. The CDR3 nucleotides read TGTGCCAGCAGTTACGTGGCAGGGGAGAACACCGGGGAGCTGTTTTTT. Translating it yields CASSYVAGENTGELFF.

For the CDR3, the DNA is TGTGCCAGCAGCGGAGGAAGGGTCAGGAACACTGAAGCTTTCTTT. Translated: CASSGGRVRNTEAFF. The V and J genes are TRBV5-4 and TRBJ1-1, with D hard to call. The CDR3 contains 15 residues. Trimming removed 4 bases from V and 1 base from J, with 14 bases in between. The V gene's germline CDR1 is SGHNT and CDR2 YYREEE (reference sequence).